These 14 T cell receptor beta chains originate from one sample sequenced in a study of radiation and T cells in renal cell carcinoma. Described time point: blood 4 weeks post-SBRT, at nephrectomy. Noted treatment: 15 Gy SBRT to primary tumor, nephrectomy 4 weeks later. Sequenced by immunoSEQ multiplex PCR; TCRdb stores in-frame clones only, minus some. Here the sample spans about 150,000 clones, 75% to 90% being singletons. The sample consisted of blood, taken from a patient whose treatment included radiotherapy and nephrectomy. The receptors derive from a woman in her forties or fifties with renal cell carcinoma.

The chain recombines TRBV4-3 with TRBJ1-2; 8 positions match TRBD1. V lost 1 base, J lost 0 bases, and 4 bases stayed unmatched. Germline-derived CDR1 and CDR2 are LGHNA and YSLEER. This CDR3 comprises 16 residues. CDR3 sequence: CASSQVGTGPNYGYTF. The CDR3 DNA sequence: TGCGCCAGCAGCCAAGTCGGGACAGGCCCTAACTATGGCTACACCTTC.

The V and J genes are TRBV5-1 and TRBJ2-1, with 13 bases aligning to TRBD2. The CDR3 sequence is 15 residues long. The germline gives CDR1 SGHRS, CDR2 YFSETQ. V lost 4 bases to trimming and J lost 9 bases; unmatched junction nucleotides: 7. CDR3 protein: CASSPGTSGEGEQFF. The CDR3 DNA reads TGCGCCAGCAGCCCCGGGACTAGCGGGGAAGGTGAGCAGTTCTTC.

CDR3 sequence: CASSPGGTNEKLFF. The CDR3 region has the DNA TGTGCCAGTAGCCCAGGAGGAACTAATGAAAAACTGTTTTTT. The rearrangement links TRBV19 to TRBJ1-4, with D unclear. CDR1 LNHDA and CDR2 SQIVND come from the germline V gene (reference sequence). The CDR3 is made up of 14 amino acids. Trimming stripped 6 bases from V and 1 base from J, with 9 bases between.

The chain couples TRBV28 to TRBJ2-5; TRBD1 aligns across 10 bases. Germline V gene data show CDR1 as MDHEN and CDR2 as SYDVKM. There are 15 residues in the CDR3. V was pared by 5 bases and J by 5 bases, with 8 bases of the junction left unmatched. CDR3 sequence reads: CASSTGQGDLETQYF. In DNA, the CDR3 is TGTGCCAGCAGTACCGGACAGGGGGATCTTGAGACCCAGTACTTC. Full variable domain (rest looked up from reference TRBV28 and TRBJ2-5): DVKVTQSSRYLVKRTGEKVFLECVQDMDHENMFWYRQDPGLGLRLIYFSYDVKMKEKGDIPEGYSVSREKKERFSLILESASTNQTSMYLCASSTGQGDLETQYFGPGTRLLVL.

With respect to this clone: In the same sample, other DNA sequences code for this CDR3. The chain links TRBV2 to TRBJ1-5; D is unclear. Looked up from germline, CDR1 is SNHLY and CDR2 is FYNNEI. The CDR3 spans 12 residues. Trimming shortened V by 4 bases and J by 0 bases, and 1 base separated the two germline ends. The DNA of the CDR3 is TGTGCCAGCAGTGTTAGCAATCAGCCCCAGCATTTT. Its protein is CASSVSNQPQHF.

The CDR3 is CASSLEAGHNSPLHF. The CDR3 nucleotides are TGTGCCAGCAGCTTAGAGGCAGGACATAATTCACCCCTCCACTTT. The chain recombines TRBV7-2 with TRBJ1-6; D is undetermined. CDR3 length: 15 residues. Looked up from germline, CDR1 is SGHTA and CDR2 is FQGNSA. Trimming left V 1 base short and J 5 bases short, with 9 bases between.

The V and J genes are TRBV6-4 and TRBJ1-1, with D unclear. CDR3 length: 15 residues. V lost 6 bases, J lost 0 bases, and 14 bases lay in between. Germline V gene sequence: CDR1 MRHNA, CDR2 SNTAGT. The CDR3, as DNA: TGTGCCAGCAGACTCGACTCCAGCCTGAACACTGAAGCTTTCTTT. Translating gives CASRLDSSLNTEAFF.

This sequence joins TRBV15 and TRBJ2-7, with D perhaps TRBD2 (6 bases). Germline V gene data show CDR1 as LNHNV and CDR2 as YYDKDF (reference sequence). V lost 0 bases and J 7 bases, leaving 13 bases between the germline ends. This CDR3 spans 14 amino acids. The CDR3 coding sequence is TGTGCCACCAGCAGAGATCCAGTGGCGGGAGAGCAGTACTTC. This translates into CATSRDPVAGEQYF. Drawing the rest from reference TRBV15 and TRBJ2-7, the complete variable domain is DAMVIQNPRYQVTQFGKPVTLSCSQTLNHNVMYWYQQKSSQAPKLLFHYYDKDFNNEADTPDNFQSRRPNTSFCFLDIRSPGLGDTAMYLCATSRDPVAGEQYFGPGTRLTVT.

The J gene is TRBJ1-1, the V gene TRBV29-1; D gene uncertain. Germline V CDR1 and CDR2: SQVTM, ANQGSEA. The CDR3 totals 13 residues. V lost 1 base, J lost 5 bases, and 11 bases lay in between. The DNA for the CDR3 is TGCAGCGTTGAAGCCGAGACGGGGACTGAAGCTTTCTTT. This sequence encodes CSVEAETGTEAFF.

V and J are TRBV15 and TRBJ2-3; a weak D match, TRBD2 (5 bases). In germline, CDR1 is LNHNV, CDR2 YYDKDF (reference sequence). Trimming removed 6 bases at V and 0 bases at J, with 19 bases between. The CDR3 runs to 17 residues. As DNA, the CDR3 is TGTGCCACCAGGAAGTGGTCTAGCCAGTTTAGCACAGATACGCAGTATTTT. It yields the protein CATRKWSSQFSTDTQYF.

The CDR3 coding sequence is TGCAGCGTTGTTGACGAGTCAACCTACGAGCAGTACTTC. This codes for CSVVDESTYEQYF. This chain uses TRBV29-1 with TRBJ2-7; D not resolved. Germline V lookup: CDR1 SQVTM, CDR2 ANQGSEA. V shed 4 bases and J shed 2 bases, with 12 bases lying between them. There are 13 residues in the CDR3.

This clone was observed once. The genes are TRBV19 and TRBJ2-5; 9 nucleotides line up with TRBD2. TRBJ2-7 explains the end of the DNA better; the J call may be wrong. The CDR3 loop spans 14 amino acids. CDR1 is LNHDA and CDR2 is SQIVND in the germline V gene (reference sequence). DNA for the CDR3: TGTGCCAGTAGTATTAGCGGGAGTGCCTACGAGCAGTACTTC. Amino acids: CASSISGSAYEQYF.

V usage is TRBV28 and J usage is TRBJ2-7; TRBD1 agrees at 7 bases. The germline gives CDR1 MDHEN, CDR2 SYDVKM. Germline trimming cut 3 bases from V and 2 bases from J; bases unmatched to any gene: 7. This CDR3 is 15 amino acids long. CDR3 DNA sequence: TGTGCCAGCAGTTTGATGAGGGGGCTGACCTACGAGCAGTACTTC. Its protein product is CASSLMRGLTYEQYF.

This clone appeared a few times. This chain connects TRBV5-1 to TRBJ2-1, with D tentatively TRBD1 or TRBD2 (5 bases each). V was shortened by 3 bases and J by 8 bases, with 12 bases between the two germline ends. This CDR3 is built from 13 residues. Germline CDR1 and CDR2: SGHRS and YFSETQ. CDR3 in amino acids: CASSSGDDDEQFF. The CDR3 DNA follows: TGCGCCAGCAGCTCCGGGGACGACGATGAGCAGTTCTTC.